The 19 T cell receptor beta chains below were found in one sample sequenced in a study of blood T cells in healthy people across ages. It was with a sample-barcoded 5' primer and a J-beta primer mix that a second PCR of about 6 to 12 cycles was run. Each CDR3 protein is one row after TCRdb ran MiXCR on the 5' RACE reads. The sample holds 540,000 or so distinct CDR3 sequences, more than 20% seen once. The data were also submitted as part of a second study, on T cells of mothers and their children.

Sequences were obtained from blood. The receptor set was obtained from a boy younger than 18 in good health.

The V call is TRBV29-1, the J call TRBJ2-3, with 12 bases aligning to TRBD1. The CDR3 totals 17 residues. The germline gives CDR1 SQVTM, CDR2 ANQGSEA. J lost 3 bases, V lost 1 base, and 8 bases had no gene match. CDR3 sequence reads: CSVEGGDRGLLTDTQYF. DNA for the CDR3: TGCAGCGTTGAAGGGGGGGACAGGGGGCTTCTGACAGATACGCAGTATTTT.

This clonotype was detected a few times. CDR3: CASILLAGGWYEQFF. As DNA, the CDR3 is TGTGCCAGCATCCTACTAGCGGGAGGGTGGTATGAGCAGTTCTTC. The chain has TRBV21-1 and TRBJ2-1; the tabulated D call, TRBD2, remains unverified against the DNA. TRBV21-1 is deemed a pseudogene. This CDR3 is built from 15 residues.

The rearrangement uses TRBV9 and TRBJ2-7, with D unclear. This CDR3 comprises 12 residues. Trimming left V 7 bases short and J 0 bases short, with 8 bases between. From germline, CDR1 is SGDLS and CDR2 YYNGEE. CDR3 sequence reads: CASGRSSYEQYF. In DNA, the CDR3 is TGTGCCAGCGGAAGGAGCTCCTACGAGCAGTACTTC. Full variable domain (remainder filled in from reference TRBV9 and TRBJ2-7): DSGVTQTPKHLITATGQRVTLRCSPRSGDLSVYWYQQSLDQGLQFLIQYYNGEERAKGNILERFSAQQFPDLHSELNLSSLELGDSALYFCASGRSSYEQYFGPGTRLTVT.

In this sample, this clonotype turned up a few times. The chain joins TRBV7-9 to TRBJ2-3; D call uncertain. CDR3 length equals 14 residues. Germline CDR1 SEHNR, CDR2 FQNEAQ (reference sequence). Trimming removed 5 bases from V and 2 bases from J, with 11 bases in between. The DNA of the CDR3 is TGTGCCAGCAGCCCGGAACCGCACACAGATACGCAGTATTTT. Protein: CASSPEPHTDTQYF.

This clonotype was detected many times. The V gene is TRBV6-2 or TRBV6-3, the J gene TRBJ2-7; possibly TRBD1 or TRBD2 for D (6 bases each). The ends were cut back, 0 bases at V and 2 bases at J, with 11 bases in the middle. Germline V gives CDR1 MNHEY, CDR2 SVGEGT. CDR3 length: 15 residues. The CDR3 loop is CASSYSGGEPYEQYF. The CDR3 region has the DNA TGTGCCAGCAGTTACTCGGGGGGCGAACCCTACGAGCAGTACTTC.

Worth noting for this clonotype: Germline and junction disagree at one end, which may indicate a read error. The gene calls are TRBV14 and TRBJ2-7; no clear D gene. The germline V gene has CDR1 SGHDN and CDR2 FVKESK. The CDR3 extends over 14 amino acids. The CDR3 sequence: CANSQDADSYEQYF. The CDR3 DNA reads TGTGCCAACAGCCAAGACGCAGACTCCTACGAGCAGTACTTC.

The chain combines TRBV6-2 or TRBV6-3 with TRBJ2-5; 7 nucleotides line up with TRBD1. The J call may be incorrect, as the DNA end agrees better with TRBJ2-1. Germline assignment: CDR1 MNHEY and CDR2 SVGEGT. The CDR3 is 12 amino acids. This chain's CDR3 is CASSQQGSEQFF. Written as DNA, the CDR3 is TGTGCCAGCAGTCAACAGGGGAGTGAGCAGTTCTTC.

The gene calls are TRBV27 and TRBJ2-3; the D is unclear. This CDR3 comprises 14 residues. CDR1 and CDR2 from the germline V gene are MNHEY and SMNVEV (reference sequence). The V and J ends lost 5 bases and 3 bases respectively, with 12 bases between them. CDR3 DNA sequence: TGTGCCAGCAGTCCCCACCATACAACAGATACGCAGTATTTT. It encodes CASSPHHTTDTQYF.

This clonotype has a count of ten or more. Germline and junction disagree at one end, which may indicate a read error. The gene calls are TRBV5-1 and TRBJ2-5; no reliable D call. The length of the CDR3 is 11 residues. The germline V gene has CDR1 SGHRS and CDR2 YFSETQ. The CDR3 loop reads CASSVEETQYF. The CDR3 DNA sequence: TGTGCCAGCAGCGTAGAAGAGACCCAGTACTTC.

The chain couples TRBV4-2 to TRBJ2-7; 7 bases are shared with TRBD1. Losses at the gene ends were 0 bases for V and 0 bases for J; bases not matched to a gene: 2. The CDR3 totals 15 residues. Germline V gives CDR1 LGHNA, CDR2 YNFKEQ. The CDR3 DNA sequence: TGTGCCAGCAGCCAAGAGACAGGGCGCTCCTACGAGCAGTACTTC. This translates into CASSQETGRSYEQYF.

The gene calls are TRBV6-2 or TRBV6-3 and TRBJ1-1, with a weak D call TRBD1 (5 bases). Germline CDR1 and CDR2: MNHEY and SVGEGT. This CDR3 is 12 amino acids long. Trimming removed 7 bases at V and 8 bases at J, with 14 bases between. Here the CDR3 DNA reads TGTGCCAGCACCCGGGGCTATGGGGAAGCTTTCTTT. This gives the protein CASTRGYGEAFF.

This clonotype has a handful of counts. This chain joins TRBV28 and TRBJ2-2; 9 nucleotides match TRBD1. The V gene end was trimmed by 7 bases and the J gene end by 2 bases; junction bases not matched to a gene: 8. The CDR3 extends over 16 amino acids. The germline V gene has CDR1 MDHEN and CDR2 SYDVKM. The CDR3 bases are TGTGCCAGCACCGCCCCGGGACAGGGTAACACCGGGGAGCTGTTTTTT. Its translation: CASTAPGQGNTGELFF.

There are a few counts of this clonotype. CDR3 nucleotide sequence: TGCGCCAGCAGCCTATACTACAATGAGCAGTTCTTC. Translating it yields CASSLYYNEQFF. The chain couples TRBV5-1 to TRBJ2-5; the D is unclear. The J call may be in error: the DNA end matches TRBJ2-1 better. CDR3 size: 12 residues. The germline CDR1 and CDR2 sequences are SGHRS and YFSETQ.

This clonotype was found a few times. The chain carries TRBV7-2 and TRBJ1-2; no reliable D call. This CDR3 is built from 16 residues. Germline CDR1 SGHTA, CDR2 FQGNSA. V gave up 5 bases and J gave up 1 base, with 17 bases separating them. The CDR3 spells CASSPPNRGFNYGYTF. CDR3 nucleotide sequence: TGTGCCAGCAGCCCCCCCAACCGGGGATTTAACTATGGCTACACCTTC.

This clonotype was seen more than once but under ten times. The chain has TRBV7-2 and TRBJ2-5; 15 bases fit TRBD2. V shed 1 base and J 4 bases; nucleotides not matched to a gene: 1. The germline V gene encodes CDR1 SGHTA and CDR2 FQGNSA. The CDR3 is 16 residues long. The CDR3, as DNA: TGTGCCAGCAGCTTAGGGACTAGCGGGGGGGGAGAGACCCAGTACTTC. Protein product: CASSLGTSGGGETQYF.

The chain couples TRBV6-2 or TRBV6-3 to TRBJ2-1, with TRBD2 identical over 7 bases. The length of the CDR3 is 16 residues. CDR1 is MNHEY and CDR2 is SVGEGT in the germline V gene. The V and J ends lost 2 bases and 5 bases, in that order; junction bases with no gene match: 9. Written as DNA, the CDR3 is TGTGCCAGCAGTTACCGGGAAGCGGGACCGAACAATGAGCAGTTCTTC. It encodes CASSYREAGPNNEQFF.

This rearrangement joins TRBV9 to TRBJ1-2; D remains unclear. The CDR3 has 16 residues. V was cut by 1 base and J by 0 bases, with 13 bases left in between. CDR1 and CDR2 (germline): SGDLS, YYNGEE. The CDR3: CASSVSSGRTNYGYTF. The CDR3 nucleotides read TGTGCCAGCAGCGTATCCTCCGGGCGGACTAACTATGGCTACACCTTC.

In its sample, this clonotype was seen a few times. CDR3 nucleotides: TGTGCCAGCAGTTTAGCGGTTTCTGGGACGGAAGAGACCCAGTACTTC. Its translation: CASSLAVSGTEETQYF. V usage is TRBV12-3 or TRBV12-4 and J usage is TRBJ2-5, with D perhaps being TRBD1 or TRBD2 (5 bases each). The CDR3 is made up of 16 amino acids. V shed 0 bases and J shed 3 bases, with 14 bases lying between them.

As for this clonotype: The junction differs from germline at one of its ends, possibly a read error. The rearrangement uses TRBV19 and TRBJ1-1; 9 bases agree with TRBD1. The CDR3 totals 13 residues. From germline, CDR1 is LNHDA and CDR2 SQIVND (reference sequence). CDR3 nucleotide sequence: TGTGCCAGTAGACGGGACAGGGAGACTGAAGCTTCCTTT. It yields the protein CASRRDRETEASF.